This T cell receptor beta chain was observed in a study of blood T cell repertoires in COVID-19. V was clipped by 1 base and J by 7 bases, with 10 bases between them. Looked up from germline, CDR1 is MNHEY and CDR2 is SVGAGI. The CDR3 spans 13 residues. Some clones are missing from TCRdb's copy, which holds only in-frame ones; the method was immunoSEQ multiplex PCR. The repertoire holds about 49,000 clones, with 65% to 90% as singletons. This clone appeared a single time. Sequenced sample: peripheral blood. The origin of this receptor is a woman between 55 and 75 years old with acute or convalescent COVID-19. The rearrangement uses TRBV6-5 and TRBJ1-1; D gene uncertain. CDR3 nucleotides: TGTGCCAGCAGTTACTTGTATCAGAATGAAGCTTTCTTT. It codes for CASSYLYQNEAFF.